Shown below are 18 T cell receptor beta chains from a single sample sequenced in a study of blood T cell repertoires in COVID-19. TCRdb keeps only in-frame clones here, not all; method: immunoSEQ multiplex PCR. The data hold about 150,000 clones, with around 74% observed a single time. Sequencing was performed on peripheral blood. These TCRs come from a woman of 80 years or more with acute or convalescent COVID-19.

This rearrangement joins TRBV29-1 to TRBJ2-7; 7 nucleotides align to TRBD2. J gave up 2 bases and V 6 bases, and 13 bases lay outside the gene matches. Germline CDR1 reads SQVTM; CDR2 reads ANQGSEA. The CDR3 sequence is 15 residues long. CDR3 DNA: TGCAGCGTCTCGGAGGGAGGGGACGGGACCTACGAGCAGTACTTC. This translates into CSVSEGGDGTYEQYF.

This chain joins TRBV28 and TRBJ1-1, with D possibly being TRBD1 (5 bases). Germline V CDR1 and CDR2: MDHEN, SYDVKM. The CDR3 is 14 amino acids. V lost 3 bases, J lost 0 bases, and 8 bases lay in between. The CDR3 bases are TGTGCCAGCAGTTTGGGGACTCTGAACACTGAAGCTTTCTTT. It is translated as CASSLGTLNTEAFF.

This clone was picked up a small number of times. The V gene is TRBV5-1, the J gene TRBJ2-2; TRBD1 might be the D (5 bases). The CDR3 is made up of 14 amino acids. V was shortened by 1 base and J by 5 bases, with 9 bases between the two germline ends. Germline CDR1 is SGHRS and CDR2 is YFSETQ. CDR3 DNA sequence: TGCGCCAGCAGCTTGAACAGGCAGACCGGGGAGCTGTTTTTT. Protein: CASSLNRQTGELFF.

The chain joins TRBV4-1 to TRBJ1-5; 8 positions agree with TRBD1. Losses at the gene ends were 6 bases for V and 4 bases for J; bases not matched to a gene: 14. The CDR3 consists of 17 residues. The germline V gene has CDR1 MGHRA and CDR2 YSYEKL. This chain's CDR3 is CASSQTAVRGPNQPQHF. CDR3 DNA: TGCGCCAGCAGTCAAACGGCGGTCAGGGGGCCGAATCAGCCCCAGCATTTT.

The rearrangement links TRBV15 to TRBJ2-1; possible D gene TRBD1, 6 bases. V was trimmed by 0 bases and J by 5 bases, leaving 17 bases between them. CDR1 is LNHNV, CDR2 YYDKDF, per germline (reference sequence). The CDR3 consists of 17 residues. CDR3 sequence: CATSRDLGGKGDNEQFF. CDR3 DNA: TGTGCCACCAGCAGAGATCTAGGGGGAAAGGGGGACAATGAGCAGTTCTTC. The entire variable domain, with the rest obtained from reference TRBV15 and TRBJ2-1, is as follows: DAMVIQNPRYQVTQFGKPVTLSCSQTLNHNVMYWYQQKSSQAPKLLFHYYDKDFNNEADTPDNFQSRRPNTSFCFLDIRSPGLGDTAMYLCATSRDLGGKGDNEQFFGPGTRLTVL.

The chain combines TRBV4-2 with TRBJ1-2; the D gene is possibly TRBD1 (5 bases). Between the trimmed V and J ends, which lost 0 bases and 5 bases, there was a span of 16 bases. Germline CDR1 LGHNA, CDR2 YNFKEQ. This CDR3 is 16 amino acids long. The CDR3, as DNA: TGTGCCAGCAGCCAAGATCCATCGGCAGGGCGGTATGGCTACACCTTC. Its translation is CASSQDPSAGRYGYTF.

The gene calls are TRBV18 and TRBJ1-1; 10 bases agree with TRBD1. Unmatched junction bases numbered 3, after V lost 3 bases and J lost 5 bases. The CDR3 consists of 14 residues. The germline V gene encodes CDR1 KGHSH and CDR2 LQKENI. The CDR3 coding sequence is TGTGCCAGCTCACCCCAGGACAGGGGGACTGAAGCTTTCTTT. Translated, it gives CASSPQDRGTEAFF.

V is TRBV3-1 (or the pseudogene TRBV3-2) and J is TRBJ2-5, with TRBD1 matching 7 bases. CDR1 and CDR2 (germline): LGHDT, YNNKEL (reference sequence). Germline trimming cut 6 bases from V and 4 bases from J; bases unmatched to any gene: 14. The CDR3 is 16 amino acids. CDR3 sequence (DNA): TGTGCCAGCAGGCCAAGACAGGGTTTTCCCCTAGAGACCCAGTACTTC. This encodes CASRPRQGFPLETQYF.

The sample holds a few counts of this clone. The V and J genes are TRBV19 and TRBJ2-7; TRBD1 aligns across 10 bases. The CDR3 runs to 15 residues. Germline V gene sequence: CDR1 LNHDA, CDR2 SQIVND (reference sequence). The V gene end was trimmed by 9 bases and the J gene end by 5 bases; junction bases not matched to a gene: 13. The CDR3 nucleotides read TGTGCCAGCACTGTCCAGGGACAGGGGTTCCACGAGCAGTACTTC. Translation: CASTVQGQGFHEQYF.

The chain combines TRBV6-1 with TRBJ2-7, with TRBD1 identical over 8 bases. Trimming cost V 3 bases and J 3 bases; bases outside gene matches: 4. Germline V CDR1 and CDR2: MNHNS, SASEGT. The CDR3 contains 14 residues. The CDR3 protein is CASSEGTGLYEQYF. For the CDR3, the DNA is TGTGCCAGCAGTGAGGGGACAGGCCTCTACGAGCAGTACTTC.

The V and J genes are TRBV6-4 and TRBJ2-1, with D maybe TRBD2 (6 bases). The CDR3 length is 15 residues. The germline V gene has CDR1 MRHNA and CDR2 SNTAGT. V lost 0 bases to trimming and J lost 6 bases, with 12 bases between them. Here the CDR3 DNA reads TGTGCCAGCAGTGACTCTGGGGGGAACTCCAATGAGCAGTTCTTC. Translation gives CASSDSGGNSNEQFF.

This chain connects TRBV5-1 to TRBJ2-3, with TRBD2 identical over 8 bases. The CDR3 spans 14 residues. The ends lost 7 bases at V and 1 base at J; junction bases unmatched: 5. Germline CDR1 is SGHRS and CDR2 is YFSETQ. The CDR3 region has the DNA TGCGCCAGCGGACTGCGGGGGGGCACAGATACGCAGTATTTT. Protein product: CASGLRGGTDTQYF.

This clone was picked up one time. This chain uses TRBV27 with TRBJ2-3, with TRBD2 as a possible D gene (6 bases). The V gene lost 3 bases and the J gene lost 5 bases, with 18 bases spanning the gap. This CDR3 contains 16 residues. CDR1 and CDR2 (germline): MNHEY, SMNVEV (reference sequence). This CDR3 reads CASSFRGGNKRDTQYF. The CDR3 DNA reads TGTGCCAGCAGTTTCCGGGGAGGAAATAAGCGAGATACGCAGTATTTT.

This clone was seen more than once but under ten times. At the DNA level, this CDR3 is encoded by other sequences in the same sample as well. The V gene is TRBV3-1 (or the pseudogene TRBV3-2), the J gene TRBJ1-5, with 9 bases lining up with TRBD1. This CDR3 has 14 residues. With V trimmed by 4 bases and J by 6 bases, 4 bases remained unmatched. Germline V gives CDR1 LGHDT, CDR2 YNNKEL (reference sequence). The CDR3 loop is CASSPTGGGQPQHF. The CDR3, as DNA: TGTGCCAGCAGCCCCACAGGGGGCGGTCAGCCCCAGCATTTT.

This clone is termed medium-sized. For the CDR3, the DNA is TGTGCCAGCAGCTTAGCGCGGGAGGGGTACAATGAGCAGTTCTTC. Protein sequence: CASSLAREGYNEQFF. The chain recombines TRBV11-3 with TRBJ2-1, with TRBD2 identical over 9 bases. CDR3 length: 15 residues. Unmatched junction bases numbered 2, after V lost 1 base and J lost 4 bases. Per the germline V gene, CDR1 is SGHNT and CDR2 is YENEEA.

This chain connects TRBV2 to TRBJ1-2; 10 bases are shared with TRBD1. The CDR3 sequence is 15 residues long. Germline CDR1 reads SNHLY; CDR2 reads FYNNEI. V trimming: 5 bases; J trimming: 0 bases; junction bases outside the gene matches: 3. Written as DNA, the CDR3 is TGTGCCAGCAGTCCCGGACAGGGGGCTAACTATGGCTACACCTTC. Its protein is CASSPGQGANYGYTF.

DNA for the CDR3: TGTGCCAGCAGCTTATGGCGGGACGGCGAGCAGTACTTC. Translating gives CASSLWRDGEQYF. The chain joins TRBV7-9 to TRBJ2-7; TRBD2 is a possible D gene (6 bases). Germline assignment: CDR1 SEHNR and CDR2 FQNEAQ (reference sequence). There are 13 residues in the CDR3. V lost 2 bases, J lost 6 bases, and 11 bases lay in between.

The genes are TRBV7-2 and TRBJ1-1; 7 bases match TRBD1. V was clipped by 5 bases and J by 5 bases; unmatched bases: 11. This CDR3 is 15 amino acids long. Germline-derived CDR1 and CDR2 are SGHTA and FQGNSA. DNA of the CDR3: TGTGCCAGCAGCCCTCAGGGTACGACAGGGACTGAAGCTTTCTTT. It is translated as CASSPQGTTGTEAFF.